What follows describes a single T cell receptor beta chain. Its antigen is unknown. The entry originates in a study of cytomegalovirus exposure and HLA in healthy donors. The CDR3 loop spans 16 amino acids. V was clipped by 2 bases and J by 1 base, with 13 bases between them. CDR1 and CDR2 from the germline V gene are SGHTA and FQGNSA. Study observations and caveats: Presence/absence results assume similar sequencing depth per donor, which may not hold. It was reportedly the case that the classifier diagnosed cytomegalovirus status with high specificity and sensitivity.

13 Jbeta primers and 60 Vbeta primers were used for the PCR. Profiling relied on immunoSEQ multiplex PCR, and the TCRdb table lists in-frame clones only, not all of them. The table includes under 90,000 clones, around 90% detected once. V gene TRBV7-2 combines with J gene TRBJ2-3; D possibly corresponds to TRBD2 (6 bases). The sequenced sample was PBMCs. The sequence was collected from a man aged 18 to 35 in good health and CMV-seronegative. Written as DNA, the CDR3 is TGTGCCAGCAGCTTATTTCAAGGGGAGGGCACAGATACGCAGTATTTT. Translated: CASSLFQGEGTDTQYF.